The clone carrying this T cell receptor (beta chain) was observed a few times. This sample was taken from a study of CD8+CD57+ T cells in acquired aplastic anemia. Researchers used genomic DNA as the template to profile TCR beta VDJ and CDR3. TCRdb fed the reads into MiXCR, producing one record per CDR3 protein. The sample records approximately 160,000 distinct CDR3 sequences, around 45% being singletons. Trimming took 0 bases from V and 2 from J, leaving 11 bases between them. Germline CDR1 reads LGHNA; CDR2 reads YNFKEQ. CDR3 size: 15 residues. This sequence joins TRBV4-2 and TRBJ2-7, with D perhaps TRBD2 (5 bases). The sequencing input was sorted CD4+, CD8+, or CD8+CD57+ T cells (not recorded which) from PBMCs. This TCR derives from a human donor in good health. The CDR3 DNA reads TGTGCCAGCAGCCAAGAGCGGGCTAGGGCCTACGAGCAGTACTTC. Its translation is CASSQERARAYEQYF.